This T cell receptor (beta chain) was found in a study of blood T cell repertoires in COVID-19. The overall study: Sources were T cells, B-cell-depleted T cells, or PBMCs; the material itself was cDNA or gDNA.

Only in-frame clones appear in the TCRdb table, and some are missing; sequencing was by immunoSEQ multiplex PCR. The repertoire has approximately 240,000 clones, 65% to 80% of them found once; the top ten carry about 4%. V was clipped by 4 bases and J by 0 bases; unmatched bases: 4. This CDR3 region has 16 residues. Germline V lookup: CDR1 SGHNT, CDR2 YYREEE (reference sequence). The sequenced material came from peripheral blood. This clonotype was obtained from a woman aged 40 to 50 with active or convalescent COVID-19. The chain has TRBV5-4 and TRBJ2-2; 9 bases line up with TRBD1. The CDR3 DNA follows: TGTGCCAGCAGCATAGGACAGGGGACGAACACCGGGGAGCTGTTTTTT. It codes for CASSIGQGTNTGELFF.